These 19 T cell receptor beta chains originate from one sample sequenced in a study of response to subunit inactivated influenza vaccine. TCRdb processed the RT-PCR reads anew with MiXCR; each CDR3 protein has one entry. The sample carries about 800,000 distinct CDR3 sequences, 21% recorded once. The sample was PBMCs from blood, taken 5 days after vaccination. The receptors originated from a man in his forties or fifties who received an inactivated influenza vaccine.

This clonotype was seen more than once but under ten times. V usage is TRBV29-1 and J usage is TRBJ2-7, with D hard to call. With 6 bases removed from V and 3 bases from J, the gap between germline ends came to 12 bases. This CDR3 contains 12 residues. Germline-derived CDR1 and CDR2 are SQVTM and ANQGSEA. The CDR3 region is CSVVQGIYEQYF. In DNA form, the CDR3 reads TGCAGCGTGGTTCAAGGGATCTACGAGCAGTACTTC.

This clonotype was picked up a small number of times. V is TRBV29-1 and J is TRBJ2-2; tentative D call: TRBD2 (6 bases). V lost 4 bases to trimming and J lost 5 bases, with 11 bases between them. The CDR3 is 13 residues long. Germline-derived CDR1 and CDR2 are SQVTM and ANQGSEA. The CDR3 nucleotides are TGCAGCGTTGGACCCCGGGAGACCGGGGAGCTGTTTTTT. Translation gives CSVGPRETGELFF.

This clonotype was observed a handful of times. This chain joins TRBV5-6 and TRBJ2-2; tentative D call: TRBD1 (6 bases). With 5 bases removed from V and 3 bases from J, the gap between germline ends came to 17 bases. Germline V lookup: CDR1 SGHDT, CDR2 YYEEEE. The CDR3 is 16 amino acids. CDR3 in amino acids: CASSYLDRPDTGELFF. As DNA, the CDR3 is TGTGCCAGCAGTTACCTCGACAGGCCAGACACCGGGGAGCTGTTTTTT.

This clonotype was observed at least ten times. The chain employs TRBV7-9 and TRBJ2-1; tentative D call: TRBD2 (7 bases). This CDR3 has 13 amino acids. Germline CDR1 reads SEHNR; CDR2 reads FQNEAQ (reference sequence). The CDR3 DNA reads TGTGCAGAAAAGGGGGGGCCGGGGAATGAGCAGTTCTTC. Protein product: CAEKGGPGNEQFF.

This clonotype was detected a few times. This chain links TRBV5-1 with TRBJ2-2; D remains unclear. The CDR3 runs to 16 residues. Germline V CDR1 and CDR2: SGHRS, YFSETQ. Trimming cost V 0 bases and J 2 bases, with 11 bases left between them. The CDR3 sequence is CASSLGPGSNTGELFF. In nucleotides, the CDR3 is TGCGCCAGCAGCTTGGGCCCGGGCTCTAACACCGGGGAGCTGTTTTTT.

In DNA, the CDR3 is TGTGCCAGCAAGACGGGAATCTACGAGCAGTACTTC. Its translation: CASKTGIYEQYF. The chain joins TRBV2 to TRBJ2-7, with a weak D call TRBD2 (5 bases). V was cut by 7 bases and J by 3 bases, with 10 bases left in between. Per germline, CDR1 SNHLY and CDR2 FYNNEI. The CDR3 consists of 12 residues.

This clonotype was seen a handful of times. The J gene is TRBJ1-1, the V gene TRBV12-3 or TRBV12-4; TRBD1 matches at 10 bases. The CDR3 is made up of 13 amino acids. Unmatched junction bases numbered 6, after V lost 7 bases and J lost 7 bases. The CDR3 region is CASNPTGGLEAFF. Written as DNA, the CDR3 is TGTGCCAGCAATCCGACAGGGGGCCTTGAAGCTTTCTTT.

The chain has TRBV7-9 and TRBJ1-2; D is unresolved. This CDR3 region has 12 residues. Germline lookup yields CDR1 SEHNR and CDR2 FQNEAQ (reference sequence). Trimming took off 8 bases at V and 0 bases at J, with 7 bases between the two ends. The CDR3 DNA reads TGTGCCAGCGACTACGCTAACTATGGCTACACCTTC. Translating gives CASDYANYGYTF.

V gene TRBV20-1 combines with J gene TRBJ2-3; D is ambiguous. The V end was cut by 6 bases, the J end by 2 bases, with 12 bases between. This CDR3 has 13 residues. Germline V gene sequence: CDR1 DFQATT, CDR2 SNEGSKA (reference sequence). The chain's CDR3 is CSAEYVYTDTQYF. In nucleotides, the CDR3 is TGCAGTGCGGAGTACGTTTACACAGATACGCAGTATTTT.

The chain recombines TRBV20-1 with TRBJ2-7, with 11 bases matching TRBD1. CDR3 size: 13 residues. Germline loops: CDR1 DFQATT, CDR2 SNEGSKA (reference sequence). The V gene end was trimmed by 1 base and the J gene end by 7 bases; junction bases not matched to a gene: 3. The CDR3 reads CSARGTGGGEQYF. In DNA form, the CDR3 reads TGCAGTGCTAGAGGGACAGGGGGCGGGGAGCAGTACTTC.

This clonotype occurred a few times. The gene calls are TRBV7-9 and TRBJ2-5; no definite D call. The germline V gene has CDR1 SEHNR and CDR2 FQNEAQ (reference sequence). V lost 2 bases and J 1 base, leaving 5 bases between the germline ends. The CDR3 runs 13 residues. This CDR3 reads CASSLMAQETQYF. For the CDR3, the DNA is TGTGCCAGCAGCTTAATGGCCCAAGAGACCCAGTACTTC.

This chain joins TRBV5-1 and TRBJ2-5, with D perhaps matching TRBD2 (6 bases). The CDR3 runs 16 residues. The V gene lost 0 bases and the J gene lost 2 bases, with 14 bases spanning the gap. CDR1 is SGHRS, CDR2 YFSETQ, per germline. The CDR3 here is CASSLDRGASQETQYF. The DNA of the CDR3 is TGCGCCAGCAGCTTGGACCGCGGGGCCTCTCAAGAGACCCAGTACTTC.

This clonotype was picked up a small number of times. This rearrangement joins TRBV7-9 to TRBJ2-3; tentative D call: TRBD1 (6 bases). Germline-derived CDR1 and CDR2 are SEHNR and FQNEAQ (reference sequence). V was shortened by 5 bases and J by 0 bases, with 15 bases between the two germline ends. The CDR3 has 16 amino acids. This CDR3 is CASSQQGSISTDTQYF. For the CDR3, the DNA is TGTGCCAGCAGCCAACAGGGATCGATTAGCACAGATACGCAGTATTTT.

This clonotype was recorded once. V is TRBV6-1 and J is TRBJ2-2, with 9 bases that match TRBD2. This CDR3 is 16 amino acids long. J gave up 5 bases and V 2 bases, and 6 bases lay outside the gene matches. Germline CDR1 is MNHNS and CDR2 is SASEGT. CDR3 nucleotides: TGTGCCAGCAGTGAACTAGCGGGGCCCGGGACCGGGGAGCTGTTTTTT. It is translated as CASSELAGPGTGELFF.

The DNA for the CDR3 is TGTGCCAGCAGCCTCCCTCTCAGCGGGGATCGTGGGAATACGCAGTATTTT. It translates to CASSLPLSGDRGNTQYF. The chain recombines TRBV7-9 with TRBJ2-3; 7 bases are a match to TRBD2. Germline loops: CDR1 SEHNR, CDR2 FQNEAQ (reference sequence). This CDR3 has 17 residues. V lost 5 bases to trimming and J lost 7 bases; unmatched junction nucleotides: 18.

The chain is built from TRBV11-2 and TRBJ2-2; D uncertain. Germline-derived CDR1 and CDR2 are SGHAT and FQNNGV. The V end was cut by 1 base, the J end by 2 bases, with 8 bases between. The CDR3 is 15 residues long. CDR3 in amino acids: CASSLVSLNTGELFF. CDR3 nucleotide sequence: TGTGCCAGCAGCTTAGTATCGCTTAACACCGGGGAGCTGTTTTTT.

This clonotype was counted only a few times. The junction and the germline gene differ at one end; a read error may be behind it. The genes are TRBV5-1 and TRBJ2-7; TRBD1 might be the D (6 bases). The germline gives CDR1 SGHRS, CDR2 YFSETQ. The CDR3 has 15 amino acids. The CDR3 coding sequence is TGTGCCAGCAGCTTAGCAGGGACACTCTCCTACGAGCAGTACTTC. Translated, it gives CASSLAGTLSYEQYF.

The chain employs TRBV20-1 and TRBJ1-6, with unresolved D. Germline V gene data show CDR1 as DFQATT and CDR2 as SNEGSKA (reference sequence). This CDR3 is 14 amino acids long. The V end was cut by 1 base, the J end by 1 base, with 5 bases between. The CDR3 region is CSARVGSYNSPLHF. CDR3 in DNA: TGCAGTGCTAGAGTAGGTTCCTATAATTCACCCCTCCACTTT.

This clonotype turned up a few times. The chain recombines TRBV6-2 or TRBV6-3 with TRBJ2-7; no clear D. V dropped 1 base and J dropped 7 bases, with 11 bases sitting between them. Germline V gene sequence: CDR1 MNHEY, CDR2 SVGEGT. The CDR3 spans 13 residues. The CDR3, as DNA: TGTGCCAGCAGTTACTTGGACCGTGGAGAGCAGTACTTC. Its translation is CASSYLDRGEQYF.